The 14 T cell receptor beta chains given below trace back to one sample, sequenced in a study of blood T cells in healthy people across ages (dated by TCRdb to the mid-2010s). Library prep was done by 5' RACE. Sequencing was performed on an Illumina HiSeq 2500. The second PCR ran for about 7 to 11 cycles and used a J-beta primer mix along with a sample-barcoded 5' primer. In TCRdb, the public reads were trimmed at Q25 with fastp and aligned with MiXCR, with productive beta chains retained. Identical CDR3 protein sequences are pooled into one entry, listed with their most common genes and DNA. This sample gives roughly 680,000 distinct CDR3 sequences in total; around 50% of them show up just once. The ten top clones hold about 13% of the sample. Sample: blood. All receptors come from a woman older than 75 in good health.

On this clonotype itself: A much larger clone differs from this one at a single base, so this may be a read error. The chain couples TRBV7-8 to TRBJ2-3, with 10 bases aligning to TRBD2. Per the germline V gene, CDR1 is SGHVS and CDR2 is FQNEAQ. The CDR3 runs to 16 residues. In nucleotides, the CDR3 is TGTGCCAGCAACAGGGTGAGACTAGCGGGCGCAGATACGCGGTATTTT. Amino acid sequence: CASNRVRLAGADTRYF.

The CDR3 region has the DNA TGCGCCAGCAGCGTTAACCGGGACAGGGGTAATCAGCCCCAGCATTTT. Translated: CASSVNRDRGNQPQHF. The chain links TRBV4-3 to TRBJ1-5; 10 nucleotides align to TRBD1. V trimming: 5 bases; J trimming: 4 bases; junction bases outside the gene matches: 8. This CDR3 is 16 amino acids long. Germline V gives CDR1 LGHNA, CDR2 YSLEER.

The chain carries TRBV24-1 and TRBJ2-1; 10 bases map to TRBD1. CDR3 length equals 13 residues. CDR1 is KGHDR and CDR2 is SFDVKD in the germline V gene. The ends lost 4 bases at V and 12 bases at J; junction bases unmatched: 5. CDR3 protein: CATSDYDRGLQFF. For the CDR3, the DNA is TGTGCCACCAGTGACTACGACAGGGGGCTGCAGTTCTTC.

This chain links TRBV6-5 with TRBJ2-6; D not resolved. CDR3 size: 14 residues. Deletions cut 2 bases from V and 2 bases from J, with 4 bases between. The germline V gene has CDR1 MNHEY and CDR2 SVGAGI. CDR3 amino acids: CASSYLPGANVLTF. The DNA of the CDR3 is TGTGCCAGCAGTTACCTACCTGGGGCCAACGTCCTGACTTTC.

The chain links TRBV12-3 or TRBV12-4 to TRBJ2-7, with D possibly matching TRBD1 (6 bases). The CDR3 has 20 residues. V lost 2 bases to trimming and J lost 0 bases, with 26 bases between them. The DNA for the CDR3 is TGTGCCAGCAGTTTACTACCTCTATTAACAAGGGACACCAACTCCTACGAGCAGTACTTC. Its protein product is CASSLLPLLTRDTNSYEQYF.

This clonotype was seen just once. This sequence joins TRBV7-2 and TRBJ2-3; D ambiguous. CDR1 SGHTA and CDR2 FQGNSA come from the germline V gene. The germline V and J ends were trimmed by 1 base and 1 base, with 9 bases remaining between them. The CDR3 has 15 amino acids. The CDR3 nucleotides read TGTGCCAGCAGCTTAGTCCTCCCCCGCACAGATACGCAGTATTTT. It codes for CASSLVLPRTDTQYF.

This clonotype was recorded at least ten times. The chain couples TRBV6-5 to TRBJ2-5, with 7 positions matching TRBD1. Germline trimming cut 2 bases from V and 13 bases from J; bases unmatched to any gene: 10. CDR1 and CDR2 (germline): MNHEY, SVGAGI. The CDR3 is made up of 13 amino acids. The CDR3 bases are TGTGCCAGCAGTTACGGCCTGACAGGGCATCGGTACTTC. It encodes CASSYGLTGHRYF.

In this sample, this clonotype turned up once. This may arise from a read error, as a much more abundant clone is one base away. This sequence joins TRBV20-1 and TRBJ2-7; D is perhaps TRBD2 (6 bases). The V end lost 3 bases, the J end lost 0 bases, and 15 bases lay between the germline ends. CDR1 DFQATT and CDR2 SNEGSKA come from the germline V gene (reference sequence). The CDR3 is 15 residues long. As DNA, the CDR3 is TGCAGTGCTAGTAATAGTCTTAGCGGCTCCTACGAGCAGTACTTC. Protein product: CSASNSLSGSYEQYF.

In its sample, this clonotype was seen once. It may be a read error: a sequence one base away is much more abundant. The chain couples TRBV4-2 to TRBJ1-5; a weak D match, TRBD1 (5 bases). There are 15 residues in the CDR3. The V gene's germline CDR1 is LGHNA and CDR2 YNFKEQ. The CDR3 bases are TGTGCCAGCAGCCAGCAGGGATCTAGCAAGCAGCCCCAGCATTTT. Translation gives CASSQQGSSKQPQHF.

The CDR3 nucleotides read TGCAGTGCTAGGAAACAGGGCACAGATACGCAGTATTTT. Translation gives CSARKQGTDTQYF. This sequence joins TRBV20-1 and TRBJ2-3, with D possibly TRBD1 on 5 matching bases. From germline, CDR1 is DFQATT and CDR2 SNEGSKA (reference sequence). The CDR3 has 13 amino acids. The ends were cut back, 3 bases at V and 1 base at J, with 8 bases in the middle.

This clonotype came up once. The genes are TRBV20-1 and TRBJ2-3; D remains ambiguous. Germline-derived CDR1 and CDR2 are DFQATT and SNEGSKA (reference sequence). CDR3 length equals 12 residues. V was trimmed by 1 base and J by 7 bases, leaving 9 bases between them. The DNA for the CDR3 is TGCAGTGCTAGAGTCCGCTCGAATACGCAGTATTTT. Amino acid sequence: CSARVRSNTQYF.

This clonotype has at least ten counts. The rearrangement links TRBV6-6 to TRBJ2-3; tentatively, D is TRBD2 (7 bases). Trimming took 7 bases from V and 2 from J, leaving 25 bases between them. Germline loops: CDR1 MNHNY, CDR2 SVGAGI (reference sequence). This CDR3 spans 18 amino acids. Here the CDR3 reads CASTLPGVKGGNTDTQYF. Written as DNA, the CDR3 is TGTGCCAGCACCCTCCCGGGCGTTAAGGGGGGGAACACAGATACGCAGTATTTT.

This CDR3 is CSVDVAGGSDTQYF. The CDR3 DNA follows: TGCAGCGTTGACGTAGCGGGGGGGTCAGATACGCAGTATTTT. This chain uses TRBV29-1 with TRBJ2-3; TRBD2 aligns across 11 bases. The CDR3 consists of 14 residues. Losses at the gene ends were 3 bases for V and 4 bases for J; bases not matched to a gene: 3. The germline V gene has CDR1 SQVTM and CDR2 ANQGSEA.

Of note for this clonotype: This sequence may be a read error, since a much larger clone differs from it by one base. The chain is built from TRBV27 and TRBJ2-5, with 7 bases identical to TRBD2. V lost 5 bases and J lost 11; bases outside the gene matches: 20. CDR3 length: 16 residues. Germline V gives CDR1 MNHEY, CDR2 SMNVEV (reference sequence). The CDR3 spells CASSPLTSITYNEQYF. CDR3 nucleotide sequence: TGTGCCAGCAGTCCCCTGACTAGCATTACCTACAATGAGCAGTACTTC.